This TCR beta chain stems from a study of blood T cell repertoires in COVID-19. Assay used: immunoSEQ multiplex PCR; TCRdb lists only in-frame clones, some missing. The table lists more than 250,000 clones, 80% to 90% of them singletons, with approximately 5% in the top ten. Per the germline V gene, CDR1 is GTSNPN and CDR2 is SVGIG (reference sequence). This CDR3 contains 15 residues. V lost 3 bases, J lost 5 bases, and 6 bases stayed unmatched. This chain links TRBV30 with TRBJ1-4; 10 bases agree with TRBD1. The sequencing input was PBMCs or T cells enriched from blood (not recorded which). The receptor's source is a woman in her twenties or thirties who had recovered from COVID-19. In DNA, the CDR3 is TGTGCCTGGAGCACCCGGACAGGGGGAAATGAAAAACTGTTTTTT. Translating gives CAWSTRTGGNEKLFF. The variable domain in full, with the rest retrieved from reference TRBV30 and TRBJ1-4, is SQTIHQWPATLVQPVGSPLSLECTVEGTSNPNLYWYRQAAGRGLQLLFYSVGIGQISSEVPQNLSASRPQDRQFILSSKKLLLSDSGFYLCAWSTRTGGNEKLFFGSGTQLSVL.